This TCR beta chain is from a study of blood T cell repertoires in COVID-19 (dated by TCRdb to the early 2020s). Background for the entire study: Collaborator samples came from the United States, Italy and Spain and covered acute and convalescent phases of COVID-19. Samples came from the ongoing ImmuneRACE study (first 160 participants) plus 1,254 subjects from 6 global collaborators. A de-identified subject ID, COVID-19 status, age in years and sex were almost always included in the sample metadata. A freely available public database, intended as a resource for researchers studying the immune response to SARS-CoV-2, is where the repertoires were released. The prospective study material was composed of cDNA or gDNA derived from T cells, B-cell-depleted T cells, or PBMCs. Where HLA class I and class II types were available, the types were taken from metadata supplied by the sample provider, not from assay-based typing. The dataset comprised deeply sampled blood TCRbeta repertoires from subjects exposed to, actively infected with, or recovered from COVID-19. Points the paper makes about the study in general: The quantity of clinical and demographic metadata differed by source and by participant and was supplied without curation.

In the prospective study, participants were 18 to 89 years old, resided in about two dozen geographic areas of the United States, and were enrolled through a virtual design. In the prospective study, participants were assigned to cohorts based on the clinical history participants reported in a screening survey and a study questionnaire. In the prospective study, whole blood, serum and a nasopharyngeal or oropharyngeal swab were collected from each participant by mobile phlebotomists. Participants in the prospective study had the option to provide additional blood draws and questionnaires over a roughly two-month period. Before DNA extraction, prospective study blood samples were shipped either frozen or at room temperature. This clone was counted only a few times. The specificity of this receptor is unknown. There are no base qualities to consult, and no much larger clone falls within one base. TCRbeta CDR3 regions were amplified from genomic DNA by means of the immunoSEQ Assay, a bias-controlled multiplex PCR. From the authors' description of their analysis: The number of nucleated cells in each sample was estimated by amplification of reference gene primers within the assay. To quantify the absolute abundance of each unique TCRbeta CDR3 rearrangement, sequence reads were collapsed and filtered. For each sample, productive Simpson clonality was calculated as the square root of Simpson's diversity index over productive rearrangements. TCRdb took this table from immuneACCESS and kept in-frame rearrangements with V and J called. Such tables lack part of the clones; where checked against another copy, unresolved V genes explain under half of the gap, and the rest is unexplained. V and J calls plus clone size are reproduced from that table; the DNA served to infer D and trimming. For this sample the table gives 150,000 to 200,000 clones, of which 75% to 85% were detected only once. 17% of the sample is taken by the ten largest.

CDR1 MNHEY and CDR2 SVGAGI were looked up in the germline V gene. Between the V and J ends, shortened by 10 bases and 0 bases respectively, the junction contains 11 bases. The CDR3 contains 13 residues, cysteine and phenylalanine counted. The read is trimmed to its CDR3 DNA, 39 bases read in frame from base 1. Sequences were obtained from PBMCs or T cells enriched from blood (not recorded which). This receptor was identified in a woman aged 50 to 60 with acute COVID-19. The receptor chain draws on TRBV6-5 and TRBJ2-3; a weak D assignment points to TRBD1 (6 bases agree). CDR3 region: CATRTESTDTQYF. The DNA reads TGTGCCACTCGGACAGAGAGCACAGATACGCAGTATTTT.